This T cell receptor (beta chain) originates from a study of T cell responses to AZD1222 COVID-19 vaccine. Points from the study as a whole: Regions left unmutated in variants are reportedly the target of nearly half of spike-specific TCRs. When two AZD1222 doses had been given, Spike-specific TCR breadth and depth rose.

This clone has just one count. Its antigen is as yet unknown. Some clones are missing from TCRdb's copy, which holds only in-frame ones; the method was immunoSEQ multiplex PCR. The sample holds 140,000 or so clones, about 86% seen once. The germline CDR1 and CDR2 sequences are LNHDA and SQIVND (reference sequence). CDR3 length: 14 amino acids. The V end was cut by 2 bases, the J end by 8 bases, with 13 bases between. Sample: peripheral blood, taken 28 days after the second AZD1222 dose. The sequence derives from an adult who received the AZD1222 COVID-19 vaccine. This chain links TRBV19 with TRBJ2-1; possibly TRBD2 for D (5 bases). In nucleotides, the CDR3 is TGTGCCAGTAGTATACCTCCGGGGAAGGATGAGCAGTTCTTC. Its protein is CASSIPPGKDEQFF.